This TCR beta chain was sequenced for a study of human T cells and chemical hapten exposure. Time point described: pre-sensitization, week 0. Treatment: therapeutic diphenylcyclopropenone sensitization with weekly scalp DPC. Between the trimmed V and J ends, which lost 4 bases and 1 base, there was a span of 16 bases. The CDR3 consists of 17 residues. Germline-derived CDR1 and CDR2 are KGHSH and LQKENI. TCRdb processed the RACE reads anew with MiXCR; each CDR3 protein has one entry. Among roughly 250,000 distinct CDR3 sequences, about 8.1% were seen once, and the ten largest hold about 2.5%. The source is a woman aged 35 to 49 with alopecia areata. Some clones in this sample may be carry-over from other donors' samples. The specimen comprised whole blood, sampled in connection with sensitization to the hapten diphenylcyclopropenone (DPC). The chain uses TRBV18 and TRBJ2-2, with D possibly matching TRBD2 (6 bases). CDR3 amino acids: CASSRGTPTVNTGELFF. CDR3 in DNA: TGTGCCAGCTCACGGGGGACTCCTACTGTGAACACCGGGGAGCTGTTTTTT.